The 18 T cell receptor beta chains below come from one sample, sequenced in a study of OX40 agonist ivuxolimab in advanced cancers. The repertoire was sequenced with immunoSEQ multiplex PCR; TCRdb's copy has only in-frame clones and lacks some. Of just over 90,000 clones listed, more than 85% were seen once; the top ten hold around 3.4%. The sequences come from CD4+ or CD8+ T cells sorted from blood, collected in a trial of the OX40 agonist ivuxolimab. The receptors originated from an adult with an advanced solid tumor such as melanoma, head and neck, liver or kidney cancer.

This chain connects TRBV12-5 to TRBJ2-7; 7 nucleotides align to TRBD2. V dropped 0 bases and J dropped 4; count of bases not matched to a gene: 12. CDR1 is LGHNT, CDR2 FRNRAP, per germline. The CDR3 runs to 17 residues. CDR3 nucleotide sequence: TGTGCTAGTGGTTTGGTACGTGGCCTCACGGGGGGATACGAGCAGTACTTC. Translated: CASGLVRGLTGGYEQYF.

V is TRBV27 and J is TRBJ2-2, with no clear D. Germline V gene sequence: CDR1 MNHEY, CDR2 SMNVEV (reference sequence). V was trimmed by 4 bases and J by 7 bases, leaving 10 bases between them. The CDR3 length is 13 residues. CDR3 DNA: TGTGCCAGCAGTTCCCTCCCGGGCGGGGAGCTGTTTTTT. It specifies CASSSLPGGELFF.

The chain is built from TRBV19 and TRBJ2-2; D gene uncertain. CDR3 length: 12 amino acids. V lost 8 bases, J lost 1 base, and 5 bases lay in between. In germline, CDR1 is LNHDA, CDR2 SQIVND (reference sequence). CDR3 in DNA: TGTGCCAGTGCGGAGAACACCGGGGAGCTGTTTTTT. Its translation: CASAENTGELFF. The complete variable domain, with remaining parts taken from reference TRBV19 and TRBJ2-2, reads DGGITQSPKYLFRKEGQNVTLSCEQNLNHDAMYWYRQDPGQGLRLIYYSQIVNDFQKGDIAEGYSVSREKKESFPLTVTSAQKNPTAFYLCASAENTGELFFGEGSRLTVL.

V usage is TRBV5-6 and J usage is TRBJ1-4; D remains unclear. The V and J ends lost 1 base and 4 bases respectively, with 20 bases between them. This CDR3 contains 18 residues. CDR1 is SGHDT, CDR2 YYEEEE, per germline. The CDR3 DNA reads TGTGCCAGCAGCTTGTTGACGACCGTGGAGGTGGATAATGAAAAACTGTTTTTT. It translates to CASSLLTTVEVDNEKLFF.

The chain has TRBV7-8 and TRBJ2-7; the D gene is possibly TRBD2 (5 bases). Trimming took 5 bases from V and 2 from J, leaving 13 bases between them. The germline V gene encodes CDR1 SGHVS and CDR2 FQNEAQ. This CDR3 comprises 14 residues. CDR3: CASSPSGLTYEQYF. CDR3 in DNA: TGTGCCAGCAGCCCGTCCGGACTTACCTACGAGCAGTACTTC.

The chain uses TRBV5-6 and TRBJ2-5; no definite D call. The CDR3 loop spans 14 amino acids. Looked up from germline, CDR1 is SGHDT and CDR2 is YYEEEE. The V end was cut by 0 bases, the J end by 4 bases, with 10 bases between. CDR3 sequence reads: CASSLVGWGETQYF. The CDR3 DNA follows: TGTGCCAGCAGCTTGGTGGGTTGGGGAGAGACCCAGTACTTC.

The rearrangement uses TRBV5-8 and TRBJ1-2, with D tentatively TRBD1 (6 bases). Trimming left V 0 bases short and J 3 bases short, with 12 bases between. The germline CDR1 and CDR2 sequences are SGHTS and YDEGEE. The CDR3 covers 15 residues. DNA of the CDR3: TGTGCCAGCAGCTTGGCCCAGGGGACGTACTATGGCTACACCTTC. It specifies CASSLAQGTYYGYTF. The variable domain in full, with the rest retrieved from reference TRBV5-8 and TRBJ1-2, is EAGVTQSPTHLIKTRGQQATLRCSPISGHTSVYWYQQALGLGLQFLLWYDEGEERNRGNFPPRFSGRQFPNYSSELNVNALELEDSALYLCASSLAQGTYYGYTFGSGTRLTVV.

This clone was observed once. The chain recombines TRBV13 with TRBJ1-4, with 9 bases matching TRBD1. V lost 7 bases, J lost 4 bases, and 7 bases stayed unmatched. CDR1 is PRHDT and CDR2 is FYEKMQ in the germline V gene (reference sequence). The length of the CDR3 is 15 residues. The CDR3, as DNA: TGTGCCAGCAAGATCATGGGACAGGGTAATGAAAAACTGTTTTTT. Amino acids: CASKIMGQGNEKLFF.

The chain carries TRBV4-1 and TRBJ1-3; no reliable D call. V gave up 4 bases and J gave up 0 bases, with 10 bases separating them. The CDR3 length is 15 residues. Germline V gene lookup returns CDR1 MGHRA and CDR2 YSYEKL. In nucleotides, the CDR3 is TGCGCCAGCAGCCTCGGACTGCTCTCTGGAAACACCATATATTTT. It yields the protein CASSLGLLSGNTIYF.

This clone occurred once. The rearrangement links TRBV9 to TRBJ1-3; no reliable D call. V lost 3 bases to trimming and J lost 4 bases, with 11 bases between them. The CDR3 length is 14 residues. The germline V gene encodes CDR1 SGDLS and CDR2 YYNGEE. DNA of the CDR3: TGTGCCAGCAGCGACTCCGGTTCGGGAAACACCATATATTTT. Translated: CASSDSGSGNTIYF.

J is TRBJ2-7 and V is TRBV19; no definite D call. Trimming pared 5 bases from V and 4 bases from J, leaving 12 bases between. This CDR3 region has 13 residues. Per germline, CDR1 LNHDA and CDR2 SQIVND (reference sequence). The CDR3 region is CASSVGPRYEQYF. The CDR3 DNA reads TGTGCCAGTAGTGTCGGACCTCGATACGAGCAGTACTTC.

The chain recombines TRBV11-2 with TRBJ1-4, with D unclear. Trimming removed 5 bases from V and 5 bases from J, with 3 bases in between. This CDR3 has 11 amino acids. The germline V gene encodes CDR1 SGHAT and CDR2 FQNNGV. CDR3 in amino acids: CASSRNEKLFF. The DNA for the CDR3 is TGTGCCAGCAGCCGAAATGAAAAACTGTTTTTT. The full variable domain, with the rest looked up from reference TRBV11-2 and TRBJ1-4, is EAGVAQSPRYKIIEKRQSVAFWCNPISGHATLYWYQQILGQGPKLLIQFQNNGVVDDSQLPKDRFSAERLKGVDSTLKIQPAKLEDSAVYLCASSRNEKLFFGSGTQLSVL.

The chain has TRBV2 and TRBJ2-7; D remains ambiguous. V was pared by 11 bases and J by 4 bases, with 15 bases between. The CDR3 spans 12 residues. CDR1 and CDR2 (germline): SNHLY, FYNNEI. CDR3 residues: CAGMTGKYEQYF. CDR3 coding DNA: TGTGCCGGGATGACTGGTAAATACGAGCAGTACTTC.

The V gene is TRBV19, the J gene TRBJ1-1, with D possibly being TRBD1 (5 bases). Germline V gene sequence: CDR1 LNHDA, CDR2 SQIVND (reference sequence). This CDR3 has 15 amino acids. V was shortened by 5 bases and J by 3 bases, with 16 bases between the two germline ends. The CDR3 bases are TGTGCCAGTAGTGGATCCGGGGCCGTGGACACTGAAGCTTTCTTT. Protein sequence: CASSGSGAVDTEAFF.

The chain links TRBV6-5 to TRBJ2-7; 7 nucleotides match TRBD2. Per germline, CDR1 MNHEY and CDR2 SVGAGI. The V and J ends lost 7 bases and 5 bases, in that order; junction bases with no gene match: 8. This CDR3 region has 13 residues. The CDR3 spells CASKRGGPDEQYF. CDR3 coding DNA: TGTGCCAGCAAACGCGGGGGTCCCGACGAGCAGTACTTC.

The V gene is TRBV11-2, the J gene TRBJ2-5; D is perhaps TRBD1 (6 bases). Germline V gene lookup returns CDR1 SGHAT and CDR2 FQNNGV. This CDR3 region has 15 residues. V was pared by 3 bases and J by 2 bases, with 13 bases between. CDR3 in DNA: TGTGCCAGCAGCTTCGTGACAGGATCGCAAGAGACCCAGTACTTC. This encodes CASSFVTGSQETQYF.

The V gene is TRBV19, the J gene TRBJ2-3; possible D gene TRBD2, 5 bases. The CDR3 is 14 residues long. The V end lost 8 bases, the J end lost 4 bases, and 16 bases lay between the germline ends. CDR1 is LNHDA, CDR2 SQIVND, per germline (reference sequence). This CDR3 reads CASAPTTRSDTQYF. DNA of the CDR3: TGTGCCAGTGCCCCGACAACTAGGTCAGATACGCAGTATTTT.

The rearrangement links TRBV7-6 to TRBJ1-2, with TRBD1 as a possible D gene (5 bases). CDR3 length: 19 residues. V dropped 1 base and J dropped 3 bases, with 24 bases sitting between them. The germline CDR1 and CDR2 sequences are SGHVS and FNYEAQ. The CDR3 DNA is TGTGCCAGCAGCTTAGGCGACAGACACTCCGGTTCGATACACTATGGCTACACCTTC. Translation: CASSLGDRHSGSIHYGYTF.